The 13 T cell receptor beta chains given below trace back to one sample, sequenced in a study of breast tumors, draining lymph nodes, adjacent tissues (dated by TCRdb to 2016 to 2018). The library was made by multiplex PCR. The sequencer listed for this sample is Illumina HiSeq 2000. TCRdb redid the processing of the public reads, applying fastp at Q25 and MiXCR, and retained in-frame beta chains. CDR3 protein duplicates are merged, each entry listing the most common genes and DNA. The sample has about 25,000 distinct CDR3 sequences on record, 20% to 25% of them singletons. Clones ranked in the top ten supply roughly 14% of the sample. The material sequenced was breast tumor tissue. The origin of the receptors is a female donor with breast cancer. Some clones in this sample may be carry-over from other donors' samples.

This clonotype has a single count. The chain combines TRBV20-1 with TRBJ2-7; D might be TRBD1 or TRBD2, each matching 5 bases. CDR1 DFQATT and CDR2 SNEGSKA come from the germline V gene (reference sequence). Between the trimmed V and J ends, which lost 2 bases and 2 bases, there was a span of 7 bases. This CDR3 has 12 amino acids. In nucleotides, the CDR3 is TGCAGTGCTAGACCGGGACCCTACGAGCAGTACTTC. This gives the protein CSARPGPYEQYF.

This rearrangement joins TRBV5-1 to TRBJ2-3, with unresolved D. Trimming removed 0 bases from V and 1 base from J, with 12 bases in between. From germline, CDR1 is SGHRS and CDR2 YFSETQ. This CDR3 is 16 amino acids long. Here the CDR3 reads CASSLGGGVGTDTQYF. The CDR3 DNA reads as TGCGCCAGCAGCTTGGGTGGTGGGGTAGGCACAGATACGCAGTATTTT.

This clonotype was picked up many times. This chain links TRBV19 with TRBJ2-2; 10 bases line up with TRBD1. Germline V CDR1 and CDR2: LNHDA, SQIVND (reference sequence). This CDR3 has 16 amino acids. V gave up 4 bases and J gave up 5 bases; unmatched junction bases: 7. CDR3 DNA: TGTGCCAGTAGTACCCGACAGGGGGCGCGTACCGGGGAGCTGTTTTTT. It yields the protein CASSTRQGARTGELFF. Full variable domain (missing parts from reference TRBV19 and TRBJ2-2): DGGITQSPKYLFRKEGQNVTLSCEQNLNHDAMYWYRQDPGQGLRLIYYSQIVNDFQKGDIAEGYSVSREKKESFPLTVTSAQKNPTAFYLCASSTRQGARTGELFFGEGSRLTVL.

This clonotype was seen many times. This chain links TRBV4-2 with TRBJ2-5; D is unresolved. Deletions cut 0 bases from V and 0 bases from J, with 8 bases between. The CDR3 extends over 15 amino acids. Germline CDR1 is LGHNA and CDR2 is YNFKEQ. This CDR3 is CASSQEGSYQETQYF. The CDR3 region has the DNA TGTGCCAGCAGCCAAGAGGGGTCCTACCAAGAGACCCAGTACTTC.

This clonotype showed up many times. This rearrangement joins TRBV9 to TRBJ2-1, with 10 positions matching TRBD2. The CDR3 consists of 16 residues. In germline, CDR1 is SGDLS, CDR2 YYNGEE. V trimming: 3 bases; J trimming: 8 bases; junction bases outside the gene matches: 11. The CDR3 region is CASSGGTSGVFDEQFF. CDR3 DNA sequence: TGTGCCAGCAGCGGAGGCACTAGCGGGGTTTTCGATGAGCAGTTCTTC.

The chain combines TRBV2 with TRBJ1-6; unclear D gene. Between the trimmed V and J ends, which lost 6 bases and 10 bases, there was a span of 13 bases. Germline values: CDR1 SNHLY, CDR2 FYNNEI. The CDR3 extends over 13 amino acids. CDR3 protein: CASSPGDRSPLHF. CDR3 bases: TGTGCCAGCAGCCCCGGGGATCGGTCACCCCTCCACTTT.

This clonotype was picked up many times. The chain uses TRBV2 and TRBJ2-3; TRBD2 is a possible D gene (7 bases). CDR3 length: 14 amino acids. Trimming removed 8 bases at V and 4 bases at J, with 16 bases between. Per germline, CDR1 SNHLY and CDR2 FYNNEI. The CDR3 loop reads CASGFRGAADTQYF. CDR3 nucleotide sequence: TGTGCCAGCGGCTTCCGGGGGGCGGCAGATACGCAGTATTTT.

There are many counts of this clonotype. The chain combines TRBV5-6 with TRBJ2-2, with D possibly being TRBD2 (6 bases). CDR1 and CDR2 (germline): SGHDT, YYEEEE. V shed 2 bases and J shed 7 bases, with 15 bases lying between them. The CDR3 extends over 15 amino acids. Written as DNA, the CDR3 is TGTGCCAGCAGCTTTTCCGCGGGGCTCGGCGGGGAGCTGTTTTTT. As protein: CASSFSAGLGGELFF.

This clonotype has ten or more counts. This CDR3 is CASSPDVAGLPRYEQYF. CDR3 nucleotide sequence: TGTGCCAGCTCACCAGATGTTGCAGGACTCCCACGCTACGAGCAGTACTTC. The chain employs TRBV18 and TRBJ2-7; D possibly corresponds to TRBD2 (5 bases). The V end lost 2 bases, the J end lost 3 bases, and 20 bases lay between the germline ends. CDR3 length: 17 residues. CDR1 is KGHSH, CDR2 LQKENI, per germline.

This clonotype was counted a few times. The conserved final phenylalanine or tryptophan is absent from the CDR3, which likely points to a read error. The DNA is left out, because the CDR3 cannot be placed on it with certainty; the CDR3 is given as TCRdb lists it. The chain recombines TRBV24-1 with TRBJ2-1; TRBD2 reflects the table's D call only, with no check against the DNA. The CDR3 region is 16 residues in length, termini included. Looked up from germline, CDR1 is KGHDR and CDR2 is SFDVKD. The CDR3 reads CATSDLSGSGNNEQSL.

This clonotype showed up many times. The rearrangement joins TRBV6-5 to TRBJ2-7; no reliable D call. The CDR3 contains 13 residues. Per germline, CDR1 MNHEY and CDR2 SVGAGI. V lost 0 bases and J lost 6, with 9 bases in between. The CDR3 sequence is CASSYSSRFEQYF. CDR3 nucleotide sequence: TGTGCCAGCAGTTACTCGAGTCGGTTCGAGCAGTACTTC.

This clonotype showed up many times. The gene calls are TRBV20-1 and TRBJ2-3; D tentatively reads TRBD1 or TRBD2 (6 bases each). V lost 3 bases to trimming and J lost 4 bases, with 20 bases between them. The CDR3 loop spans 16 amino acids. The V gene's germline CDR1 is DFQATT and CDR2 SNEGSKA (reference sequence). The CDR3 sequence is CSARASQGRGADTQYF. In DNA, the CDR3 is TGCAGTGCTAGGGCGTCTCAGGGGCGGGGCGCAGATACGCAGTATTTT.

Points on this clonotype: A clone one base away is much larger, so this may be a read error. The rearrangement uses TRBV27 and TRBJ2-6; the D gene is possibly TRBD2 (7 bases). The germline gives CDR1 MNHEY, CDR2 SMNVEV (reference sequence). CDR3 length: 15 residues. This chain's CDR3 is CASSLGGPGANILTF. CDR3 nucleotides: TGTGCCAGCAGCTTGGGGGGGCCTGGGGCCAACATCCTGACTTTC.